This is a list of T cell receptor beta chains from one sample in a study of T cells after yellow fever vaccination. Via MiXCR, TCRdb re-called the 5' RACE reads, giving one row per CDR3 protein. The table lists more than 350,000 distinct CDR3 sequences, 11% of them singletons, with more than 15% in the top ten. The sequences come from PBMCs, collected on the day of the first yellow fever vaccination. These TCRs come from a man aged 18-30 years who received the YFV17D yellow fever vaccine. The CDR3 runs from the conserved cysteine through the conserved F or W. D genes are given only for firm matches. Expanded clones are given a class, and other clones once, few, many or no size at all.

d_call	cdr3_length	clone_size	v_call	j_call	cdr3_nt	cdr3_aa
TRBD1	15	few	TRBV7-9	TRBJ2-3	TGTGCCAGCAGTCGCCGGGACAGGTACACAGATACGCAGTATTTT	CASSRRDRYTDTQYF
TRBD1	14	.	TRBV4-3	TRBJ2-5	TGCGCCAGCAGCCATGCCGGGACAGCGGCTACCCAGTACTTC	CASSHAGTAATQYF
TRBD1	13	once	TRBV12-3/TRBV12-4	TRBJ1-1	TGTGCCAGCAGAGCCACAGGGGGCACTGAAGCTTTCTTT	CASRATGGTEAFF
.	16	.	TRBV27	TRBJ2-3	TGTGCCAGCAGCCGAAATCCTAGTGGCCCCACAGATACGCAGTATTTT	CASSRNPSGPTDTQYF
TRBD1	17	.	TRBV19	TRBJ1-2	TGTGCCAGTAGTATAACGCGGACAGGGCAGCGTCTGAGAGGCTACACCTTC	CASSITRTGQRLRGYTF
TRBD2	14	many	TRBV18	TRBJ2-3	TGTGCCAGCTCACCGGCTAGCGGGGGTGATACGCAGTATTTT	CASSPASGGDTQYF
.	14	few	TRBV30	TRBJ1-6	TGTGCCTTTCATAAGCAGGGGCCCTTTTCACCCCTCCACTTT	CAFHKQGPFSPLHF
TRBD1	14	.	TRBV5-4	TRBJ1-4	TGTGCCAGCAGGCGGACAGGTTCGGATGAAAAACTGTTTTTT	CASRRTGSDEKLFF
TRBD2	15	.	TRBV7-3	TRBJ2-1	TGTGCCAGCAGCTTAAATCCGCGGGGGGGCAATGAGCAGTTCTTC	CASSLNPRGGNEQFF
TRBD1	15	few	TRBV7-9	TRBJ1-6	TGTGCCAGCAGCTTAGAGGTGGGACAGAATTCACCCCTCCACTTT	CASSLEVGQNSPLHF
.	15	.	TRBV5-4	TRBJ2-1	TGTGCCAGCAGCTTGGATAGGGGGGGGCTTAATGAGCAGTTCTTC	CASSLDRGGLNEQFF
TRBD1	15	few	TRBV19	TRBJ1-1	TGTGCCAGTAGTACCCGACAGGGCGGCGGGCAAGAAGCTTTCTTT	CASSTRQGGGQEAFF
.	12	many	TRBV28	TRBJ1-5	TGTGCCAGCAGTTATTACCGGCAGCCCCAGCATTTT	CASSYYRQPQHF
TRBD2	12	.	TRBV23-1	TRBJ2-5	TGCGCCAGCAGTCCCCGGGAGGATTTCCGGTACTTC	CASSPREDFRYF
.	12	.	TRBV3-1	TRBJ1-1	TGTGCCAGCAGCCATCCTGGACACGGGGCTTTCTTT	CASSHPGHGAFF
.	13	.	TRBV13	TRBJ2-4	TGTGCCAGCAGCTCCGCCGAAGGGAACATTCAGTACTTC	CASSSAEGNIQYF
TRBD1	18	many	TRBV18	TRBJ2-4	TGTGCCAGCTCACCCTTAACCGACAGGGCCCTAGCCAAAAACATTCAGTACTTC	CASSPLTDRALAKNIQYF
TRBD2	15	many	TRBV11-2	TRBJ2-7	TGTGCCAGCAGCTCGGCGAGCGGGGGGGTTTACGAGCAGTACTTC	CASSSASGGVYEQYF
TRBD1	15	.	TRBV6-2/TRBV6-3	TRBJ2-2	TGTGCCACCGAGGGGACAGGACGGGCTACCGGGGAGCTGTTTTTT	CATEGTGRATGELFF
TRBD2	17	few	TRBV7-9	TRBJ2-5	TGTGCCAGCAGCTCCTATAGACTAGCGGATACCCAAGAGACCCAGTACTTC	CASSSYRLADTQETQYF
TRBD2	14	few	TRBV10-3	TRBJ2-3	TGTGCCATCAGCCCAGGCGGGGGATCAGATACGCAGTATTTT	CAISPGGGSDTQYF
TRBD1	15	.	TRBV5-1	TRBJ1-5	TGCGCCAGCAGGAGTACAGGGGATCAGGATCAGCCCCAGCATTTT	CASRSTGDQDQPQHF
.	18	few	TRBV7-2	TRBJ2-7	TGTGCCAGCAGCTTAGCCGGGGGCCTCTCTTCTTCTGGCTACGAGCAGTACTTC	CASSLAGGLSSSGYEQYF
.	14	few	TRBV6-5	TRBJ1-1	TGTGCCAGCAGTTACAGGGGGGGGCACACTGAAGCTTTCTTT	CASSYRGGHTEAFF
TRBD1	15	few	TRBV9	TRBJ2-5	TGTGCCAGCAGCCCTCAACAGGGGAAGGGAGAGACCCAGTACTTC	CASSPQQGKGETQYF
.	12	.	TRBV18	TRBJ2-5	TGTGCCAGCTCACCCCCTCCAGGGACCCAGTACTTC	CASSPPPGTQYF
TRBD1	14	few	TRBV29-1	TRBJ1-2	TGCAGCGTTGAAGATCCGGACAGGGATGCTGGCTACACCTTC	CSVEDPDRDAGYTF